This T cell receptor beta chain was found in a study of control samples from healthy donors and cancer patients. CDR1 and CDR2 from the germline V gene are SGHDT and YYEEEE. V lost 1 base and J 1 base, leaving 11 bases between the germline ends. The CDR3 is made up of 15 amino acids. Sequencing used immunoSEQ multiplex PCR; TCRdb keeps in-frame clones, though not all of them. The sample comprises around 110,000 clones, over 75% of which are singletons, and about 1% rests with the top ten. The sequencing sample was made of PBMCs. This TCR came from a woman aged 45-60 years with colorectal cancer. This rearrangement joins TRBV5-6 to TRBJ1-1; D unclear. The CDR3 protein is CASSLFPRSNTEAFF. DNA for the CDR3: TGTGCCAGCAGCTTGTTCCCGCGTTCGAACACTGAAGCTTTCTTT.